These T cell receptor beta chains were read from a single sample in a study of shared clonotypes between healthy human individuals. The protocol was immunoSEQ multiplex PCR, while the TCRdb copy is restricted to in-frame clones and leaves out a portion. Of about 1.1 million clones listed, roughly 77% are singletons. Sequenced input: memory CD4+ T cells from PBMCs. These receptors originate from a man younger than 35 in good health. Some clones in this sample may be carry-over from other donors' samples. Both conserved end residues are part of each CDR3. A D gene is named only where the DNA matches it firmly. Rows may omit the clone size; those that give it use once, few, many or a size class.

NA	TRBV6-4	TRBJ2-2	once	TGTGCCAGCAGTGACAATTGGTTCGCCGGGGAGCTGTTTTTT	CASSDNWFAGELFF
NA	TRBV27	TRBJ1-2	NA	TGTGCCAGCAGTTCTGACCCAGCCTGGCCAAACTATGGCTACACCTTC	CASSSDPAWPNYGYTF
TRBD2	TRBV4-2	TRBJ2-1	NA	TGTGCCAGCAGCCAAGTAGCAGCGGGAGGGCTCAGGAATGAGCAGTTCTTC	CASSQVAAGGLRNEQFF
NA	TRBV29-1	TRBJ1-2	once	TGCAGCGGGGGGCCTGACTATGGCTACACCTTC	CSGGPDYGYTF
NA	TRBV21-1	TRBJ2-6	NA	TGTGCCAGCAGCACCAACGGCAGGGCAGGGCCCGGGGCCAACGTCCTGACTTTC	CASSTNGRAGPGANVLTF
TRBD1	TRBV5-8	TRBJ2-7	NA	TGTGCCAGCAGCCTCGGGACAGGAAGGTACGAGCAGTACTTC	CASSLGTGRYEQYF
TRBD1	TRBV6-5	TRBJ2-7	NA	TGTGCCAGCAGTTCCCGGGACAGGGACCCCTACGAGCAGTACTTC	CASSSRDRDPYEQYF
NA	TRBV2	TRBJ2-5	NA	TGTGCCAGCAGTGGGAAGCGGGACCAAGAGACCCAGTACTTC	CASSGKRDQETQYF
TRBD2	TRBV9	TRBJ2-7	once	TGTGCCAGCAGCTCCACACCGGGACTAGCGGGAGTGTACGAGCAGTACTTC	CASSSTPGLAGVYEQYF
TRBD1	TRBV5-4	TRBJ1-2	NA	TGTGCCAGCACTCCACCGGGACAGGGGGCTCTTGACTATGGCTACACCTTC	CASTPPGQGALDYGYTF
NA	TRBV28	TRBJ1-1	few	TGTGCCAGCACTAACGGGGGCGGCCTAACGAACACTGAAGCTTTCTTT	CASTNGGGLTNTEAFF
TRBD1	TRBV27	TRBJ1-5	NA	TGTGCCAGCAGTTTGCAAGGACAGGGCAATCAGCCCCAGCATTTT	CASSLQGQGNQPQHF
TRBD2	TRBV29-1	TRBJ2-7	once	TGCAGCGCTGTGACTAGCGTTAGCTCCTACGAGCAGTACTTC	CSAVTSVSSYEQYF
NA	TRBV5-1	TRBJ2-2	NA	TGCGCCAGCAGCTCCAACCCGAACACCGGGGAGCTGTTTTTT	CASSSNPNTGELFF
TRBD2	TRBV11-3	TRBJ2-1	few	TGTGCCAGCAGCTCGGAGTACGGGACTAGCGCTACTGGTGAGCAGTTCTTC	CASSSEYGTSATGEQFF
NA	TRBV6-1	TRBJ2-3	NA	TGTGCCAGCACCACAGGGTCAGATACGCAGTATTTT	CASTTGSDTQYF
NA	TRBV18	TRBJ2-3	NA	TGTGCCAGCTCACCGTCGATGACAGATACGCAGTATTTT	CASSPSMTDTQYF
NA	TRBV2	TRBJ2-2	once	TGTGCCAGCAGATCGGACACATTAAACACCGGGGAGCTGTTTTTT	CASRSDTLNTGELFF
TRBD2	TRBV15	TRBJ2-7	few	TGTGCCACCAGCAGAGGGTCGACGGGAGGAAGCGAGCAGTACTTC	CATSRGSTGGSEQYF
NA	TRBV6-1	TRBJ2-7	NA	TGTGCCAGCAGCCTGAGACGGTTCTACGAGCAGTACTTC	CASSLRRFYEQYF
NA	TRBV18	TRBJ2-1	NA	TGTGCCAGCTCCGTGGCCTTGAGCTCCTACAATGAGCAGTTCTTC	CASSVALSSYNEQFF
NA	TRBV7-9	TRBJ1-1	NA	TGTGCCAGCAGCTTCTGGGTGAACACTGAAGCTTTCTTT	CASSFWVNTEAFF
NA	TRBV27	TRBJ2-1	NA	TGTGCCAGCAGTTTATCGGGTGAGGACAGGTGGGAGGCCTGGATCAAGGACAATGAGCAGTTCTTC	CASSLSGEDRWEAWIKDNEQFF
NA	TRBV7-8	TRBJ1-2	NA	TGTGCCAGCAGCGACACTTGGGGGGCCACTAACTATGGCTACACCTTC	CASSDTWGATNYGYTF
NA	TRBV9	TRBJ1-1	NA	TGTGCCAGCAGCGTAGAAGCAGATTCTGAAGCTTTCTTT	CASSVEADSEAFF
NA	TRBV20-1	TRBJ2-7	NA	TGCAGTGCTAGAGGGGCACCCCATGAGTACTTC	CSARGAPHEYF
NA	TRBV7-3	TRBJ2-2	NA	TGTGCCAGCAGCTTACCCCCCCCCGGGGAGCTGTTTTTT	CASSLPPPGELFF
TRBD2	TRBV29-1	TRBJ2-5	NA	TGCAGCGTTGTGAGTAGCGGGGTCGAGACCCAGTACTTC	CSVVSSGVETQYF
NA	TRBV28	TRBJ1-2	few	TGTGCCAGCAGACCGACAGGACTCTATGGCTACACCTTC	CASRPTGLYGYTF
NA	TRBV5-1	TRBJ2-7	NA	TGCGCCAGCAGCCGTATGTCCGGGTGGGTAACCTACGAGCAGTACTTC	CASSRMSGWVTYEQYF
TRBD1	TRBV7-2	TRBJ1-5	NA	TGTGCCAGCAGCTTCCTGGACAGGGCCCTCAATCAGCCCCAGCATTTT	CASSFLDRALNQPQHF
NA	TRBV7-9	TRBJ2-7	few	TGTGCCAGCAGCGCTGCCGGGACGCTTAGGGAGCAGTACTTC	CASSAAGTLREQYF
NA	TRBV4-3	TRBJ2-1	NA	TGCGCCAGCAGCCAAGATGGGCTAGCCTCGAGTGAGCAGTTCTTC	CASSQDGLASSEQFF
NA	TRBV7-9	TRBJ2-3	NA	TGTGCCAGCAGCTCGGGACCGTCGAATACGCAGTATTTT	CASSSGPSNTQYF
NA	TRBV5-1	TRBJ2-2	NA	TGCGCCAGCAGCGCCACCGGGGAGCTGTTTTTT	CASSATGELFF
NA	TRBV28	TRBJ2-5	NA	TGTGCCAGCATAGGAGGGCCCGTGAAGACCCAGTACTTC	CASIGGPVKTQYF
NA	TRBV6-5	TRBJ1-4	NA	TGTGCCAGCACCCAACAGGGTGCAACTAATGAAAAACTGTTTTTT	CASTQQGATNEKLFF
TRBD2	TRBV30	TRBJ2-7	NA	TGTGCCGCGGGAGGGCCGGTCTACGAGCAGTACTTC	CAAGGPVYEQYF
TRBD1	TRBV5-6	TRBJ1-2	NA	TGTGCCAGCAGCTTCGGACAGGGAGTAGTAGGCTACACCTTC	CASSFGQGVVGYTF
NA	TRBV19	TRBJ1-5	NA	TGTGCCAGTACCCCCGGACAGCTTCATCAGCCCCAGCATTTT	CASTPGQLHQPQHF
NA	TRBV4-1	TRBJ1-5	once	TGCGCCAGCAGCCAAGAAGGCAGGGTTAGTCAGCCCCAGCATTTT	CASSQEGRVSQPQHF
NA	TRBV6-5	TRBJ2-4	NA	TGTGCCAGCAGTTACTCGGCAGGGGAGAGAAACATTCAGTACTTC	CASSYSAGERNIQYF
TRBD2	TRBV28	TRBJ2-7	NA	TGTGCCAGCAGTGGAAGCGGGAAGGTCAACGAGCAGTACTTC	CASSGSGKVNEQYF
NA	TRBV2	TRBJ2-1	NA	TGTGCCAGCAGTGAAGACTACCCCTCCCAGTTCTTC	CASSEDYPSQFF
NA	TRBV5-1	TRBJ1-1	NA	TGCGCCAGCAGCGATCAGGGGAACACTGAAGCTTTCTTT	CASSDQGNTEAFF
TRBD2	TRBV19	TRBJ2-3	NA	TGTGCCAGTAGTATAGTATCCCTCGGACTAGCGGGAAGAAGCACAGATACGCAGTATTTT	CASSIVSLGLAGRSTDTQYF
NA	TRBV7-2	TRBJ1-2	NA	TGTGCCAGCAGCGTCCAACAGGACTATGGCTACACCTTC	CASSVQQDYGYTF
TRBD2	TRBV10-3	TRBJ2-7	NA	TGTGCCATCAGACCCGGGACTAGCGGCCCCTACGAGCAGTACTTC	CAIRPGTSGPYEQYF
TRBD1	TRBV27	TRBJ2-2	NA	TGTGCCAGCAGTTCCCAGGGGGTCTGGTCCGGGGAGCTGTTTTTT	CASSSQGVWSGELFF
TRBD2	TRBV2	TRBJ2-7	NA	TGTGCCAGCAGACGACTAGCGGGAGTAGGTGCCTTCGAGCAGTACTTC	CASRRLAGVGAFEQYF
TRBD2	TRBV5-1	TRBJ2-1	NA	TGCGCCAGCAGCTGGGGACTAGCGGGAGATAATGAGCAGTTCTTC	CASSWGLAGDNEQFF